The T cell receptor beta chain described here comes from a study of regulatory T cells in long-lasting Graves disease. With iRepertoire HTBI primers and Arm-PCR of CDR3 regions, TCR beta libraries were built. MiXCR, applied by TCRdb to the multiplex PCR reads, yields one record per CDR3 protein. In the table there are a few hundred thousand distinct CDR3 sequences, 16% of which are singletons. Germline values: CDR1 MNHEY, CDR2 SVGAGI. Between the trimmed V and J ends, which lost 3 bases and 7 bases, there was a span of 12 bases. There are 14 residues in the CDR3. This clonotype was counted ten times or more. Time point here: newly diagnosed GD, antithyroid drugs for less than 3 months. Following extraction of RNA from PBMCs, that RNA was used to make the TCR library. These same data were also listed under a study on T cells in Graves' hyperthyroidism and ophthalmopathy.

The chain employs TRBV6-5 and TRBJ1-4; D unresolved. The sequence derives from a man aged 35 to 55 with Graves disease. The source material was peripheral blood mononuclear cells (PBMCs), sampled at new diagnosis, from a patient treated with antithyroid drugs. As DNA, the CDR3 is TGTGCCAGCAGTTATCAAAGGGAGATTGAAAAACTGTTTTTT. This sequence encodes CASSYQREIEKLFF.